The 15 T cell receptor beta chains reported below all come from one sample, sequenced in a study of regulatory T cells in long-lasting Graves disease. According to the study, TCR beta libraries were built with iRepertoire HTBI primers and CDR3-region Arm-PCR. TCRdb redid the calling of the multiplex PCR reads with MiXCR, one entry per CDR3 protein. In the table there are 400,000 to 500,000 distinct CDR3 sequences, roughly 15% of which are singletons. Time point here: newly diagnosed GD, antithyroid drugs for less than 3 months. PBMC RNA served as the TCR library source. The data were also submitted as part of a second study, on T cells in Graves' hyperthyroidism and ophthalmopathy.

The input for sequencing was peripheral blood mononuclear cells (PBMCs), taken at new diagnosis, from a patient treated with antithyroid drugs. These receptors originate from a woman between 18 and 30 years old with Graves disease.

The chain links TRBV10-3 to TRBJ2-1; perhaps TRBD2 as D (5 bases). The CDR3 has 13 residues. The V end lost 10 bases, the J end lost 5 bases, and 15 bases lay between the germline ends. Germline assignment: CDR1 ENHRY and CDR2 SYGVKD. The CDR3 reads CATKGEGHNEQFF. CDR3 coding DNA: TGTGCCACTAAGGGAGAGGGCCACAATGAGCAGTTCTTC.

This clonotype appeared many times. This rearrangement joins TRBV5-4 to TRBJ2-3, with D tentatively TRBD2 (6 bases). Trimming took off 5 bases at V and 5 bases at J, with 18 bases between the two ends. The CDR3 is 15 residues long. Looked up from germline, CDR1 is SGHNT and CDR2 is YYREEE (reference sequence). DNA of the CDR3: TGTGCCAGCAGGGCGACCGGGACTCGAGGAGATACGCAGTATTTT. This gives the protein CASRATGTRGDTQYF.

The table lists this clonotype with many counts. The V gene is TRBV29-1, the J gene TRBJ2-5; D not resolved. V lost 4 bases and J lost 4, with 16 bases in between. This CDR3 has 14 residues. Germline assignment: CDR1 SQVTM and CDR2 ANQGSEA. CDR3 sequence (DNA): TGCAGCGTTGTTTTGGTAGTTACCGGAGAGACCCAGTACTTC. The encoded protein is CSVVLVVTGETQYF.

In this sample, this clonotype turned up a few times. A much larger clone differs from this one at a single base, so this may be a read error. This chain links TRBV7-2 with TRBJ2-7; D may be TRBD2 (5 bases). Trimming shortened V by 7 bases and J by 3 bases, and 16 bases separated the two germline ends. Per the germline V gene, CDR1 is SGHTA and CDR2 is FQGNSA. This CDR3 region has 14 residues. The CDR3 spells CASTSSPSSYEQYF. DNA of the CDR3: TGTGCCAGCACCTCTTCGCCTAGCAGCTACGAGCAGTACTTC.

As regards this clonotype: At one end, the junction sequence differs from germline, possibly due to a read error. V and J are TRBV7-9 and TRBJ2-3; TRBD2 agrees at 7 bases. CDR3 length equals 15 residues. Germline V gene lookup returns CDR1 SEHNR and CDR2 FQNEAQ (reference sequence). CDR3 sequence reads: CASSLAEGGEDTQSF. CDR3 in DNA: TGTGCCAGCAGCTTAGCGGAGGGAGGGGAGGATACGCAGTCTTTT.

This clonotype was detected many times. The chain carries TRBV20-1 and TRBJ2-7; no clear D gene. The CDR3 extends over 13 amino acids. Germline assignment: CDR1 DFQATT and CDR2 SNEGSKA (reference sequence). With 1 base removed from V and 2 bases from J, the gap between germline ends came to 9 bases. The CDR3 bases are TGCAGTGCTAGAGTAGTCAGCGCCTACGAGCAGTACTTC. It codes for CSARVVSAYEQYF.

This clonotype was observed many times. V gene TRBV7-2 combines with J gene TRBJ2-7, with a weak D call TRBD2 (5 bases). In germline, CDR1 is SGHTA, CDR2 FQGNSA. The CDR3 runs to 15 residues. V gave up 0 bases and J gave up 3 bases, with 12 bases separating them. CDR3 sequence (DNA): TGTGCCAGCAGCTTAGCGCGGGCAGGCCTCTACGAGCAGTACTTC. Residues: CASSLARAGLYEQYF.

The chain carries TRBV7-3 and TRBJ2-3; the match to TRBD2 covers 7 bases. V shed 1 base and J 3 bases; nucleotides not matched to a gene: 7. This CDR3 contains 16 residues. Germline CDR1 is SGHTA and CDR2 is FQGTGA. The CDR3 sequence is CASSLMASGTTDTQYF. CDR3 in DNA: TGTGCCAGCAGCTTAATGGCTAGCGGCACAACAGATACGCAGTATTTT.

There are a few counts of this clonotype. The chain recombines TRBV11-2 with TRBJ2-1, with TRBD2 identical over 7 bases. V dropped 4 bases and J dropped 10; count of bases not matched to a gene: 7. The CDR3 contains 13 residues. Germline-derived CDR1 and CDR2 are SGHAT and FQNNGV. CDR3 loop: CASSSGLVDEQFF. Written as DNA, the CDR3 is TGTGCCAGCAGCTCCGGACTAGTTGACGAGCAGTTCTTC.

The sample holds many counts of this clonotype. V is TRBV6-1 and J is TRBJ2-1; 9 bases are a match to TRBD2. Germline CDR1 is MNHNS and CDR2 is SASEGT. The CDR3 spans 15 residues. Trimming cost V 7 bases and J 1 base; bases outside gene matches: 5. DNA for the CDR3: TGTGCCAGCAAACCAAGCGGGAGGTCCTACAATGAGCAGTTCTTC. It translates to CASKPSGRSYNEQFF.

This clonotype came up a few times. The chain links TRBV6-4 to TRBJ1-2, with a weak D call TRBD1 (6 bases). The CDR3 runs 11 residues. Trimming removed 2 bases at V and 11 bases at J, with 9 bases between. CDR1 and CDR2 from the germline V gene are MRHNA and SNTAGT. The CDR3 region is CASSDGTTYTF. DNA of the CDR3: TGTGCCAGCAGTGACGGGACAACTTACACCTTC.

This clonotype was seen a handful of times. The chain recombines TRBV27 with TRBJ1-2; D might be TRBD1 (5 bases). Deletions cut 0 bases from V and 8 bases from J, with 19 bases between. CDR3 length equals 16 residues. Germline V CDR1 and CDR2: MNHEY, SMNVEV (reference sequence). The CDR3 DNA sequence: TGTGCCAGCAGTTTATCGTCCAGGGACCCGTGGGGGGGCTACACCTTC. Translated, it gives CASSLSSRDPWGGYTF.

This clonotype was observed a handful of times. The chain carries TRBV9 and TRBJ2-5; D gene ambiguous. Trimming removed 0 bases at V and 3 bases at J, with 12 bases between. CDR1 is SGDLS, CDR2 YYNGEE, per germline. The CDR3 is 15 amino acids. The CDR3 reads CASSVEVSLEETQYF. In nucleotides, the CDR3 is TGTGCCAGCAGCGTAGAGGTTAGCTTGGAAGAGACCCAGTACTTC.

This clonotype appeared many times. V is TRBV5-8 and J is TRBJ1-1, with D perhaps matching TRBD1 (6 bases). Trimming took off 4 bases at V and 6 bases at J, with 10 bases between the two ends. The CDR3 sequence is 12 residues long. Germline CDR1 is SGHTS and CDR2 is YDEGEE. The CDR3 region has the DNA TGTGCCAGCAGCCAACAGGGCCCTGAAGCTTTCTTT. Translated, it gives CASSQQGPEAFF.

This clonotype was seen many times. This rearrangement joins TRBV28 to TRBJ2-7; D is unclear. Trimming left V 6 bases short and J 1 base short, with 7 bases between. The CDR3 totals 12 residues. Germline loops: CDR1 MDHEN, CDR2 SYDVKM. This CDR3 reads CASSHLSYEQYF. For the CDR3, the DNA is TGTGCCAGCAGCCATCTATCCTACGAGCAGTACTTC.